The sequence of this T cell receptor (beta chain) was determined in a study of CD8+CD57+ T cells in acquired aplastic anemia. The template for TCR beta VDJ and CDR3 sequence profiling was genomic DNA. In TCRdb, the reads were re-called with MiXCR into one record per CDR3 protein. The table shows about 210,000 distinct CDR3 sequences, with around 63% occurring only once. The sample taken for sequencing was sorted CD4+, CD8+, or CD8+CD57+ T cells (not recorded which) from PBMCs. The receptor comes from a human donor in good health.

CDR3 loop: CSARDGGGTYNEQFF. The CDR3 coding sequence is TGCAGTGCTAGAGATGGTGGCGGGACCTACAATGAGCAGTTCTTC. This sequence joins TRBV20-1 and TRBJ2-1; D might be TRBD2 (6 bases). The length of the CDR3 is 15 residues. V was clipped by 0 bases and J by 2 bases, with 11 bases between them. Looked up from germline, CDR1 is DFQATT and CDR2 is SNEGSKA (reference sequence).